Presented here are 31 T cell receptor beta chains from one specimen sequenced in a study of vaccination and CD4 T cells after COVID-19. The assay that was used to sequence DNA from cultured CD4+ T cells was the Oncomine TCR Beta short-read assay. In TCRdb, the PCR reads were re-called with MiXCR into one record per CDR3 protein. This table holds roughly 16,000 distinct CDR3 sequences, approximately 53% found once. For these TCRs, the target antigens are not known. As for treatment: approximately 9-day PBMC culture with coronavirus spike peptide pools or control peptides (ViraFEST assay). The input for sequencing was CD4+ T cells from blood, cultured in vitro, taken before SARS-CoV-2 vaccination. Every receptor here comes from a human donor who had recovered from COVID-19.

This clonotype was observed a handful of times. The chain employs TRBV6-2 or TRBV6-3 and TRBJ1-2; D remains ambiguous. V was clipped by 6 bases and J by 8 bases, with 19 bases between them. CDR3 length: 14 amino acids. Germline V lookup: CDR1 MNHEY, CDR2 SVGEGT. CDR3 coding DNA: TGTGCCAGCAGCCCGACACGGGTTGGAGTCGGCTACACCTTC. It codes for CASSPTRVGVGYTF.

This chain joins TRBV6-1 and TRBJ1-6, with TRBD1 matching 9 bases. V was clipped by 7 bases and J by 7 bases; unmatched bases: 11. The CDR3 loop spans 16 amino acids. Germline V gene sequence: CDR1 MNHNS, CDR2 SASEGT. DNA for the CDR3: TGTGCCAGCACATCGACAGGGGGGCGTAACAATTCACCCCTCCACTTT. It codes for CASTSTGGRNNSPLHF.

This clonotype showed up just a few times. V gene TRBV24-1 combines with J gene TRBJ2-3; weak D call: TRBD2 (6 bases). The CDR3 is made up of 14 amino acids. Germline values: CDR1 KGHDR, CDR2 SFDVKD. The V end was cut by 4 bases, the J end by 2 bases, with 9 bases between. CDR3 bases: TGTGCCACCAGTGACGGGGGTAACACAGATACGCAGTATTTT. This translates into CATSDGGNTDTQYF.

The chain uses TRBV20-1 and TRBJ2-3; TRBD1 agrees at 7 bases. Trimming at V came to 5 bases and at J to 4 bases, leaving 6 bases not matched to a gene. The germline V gene encodes CDR1 DFQATT and CDR2 SNEGSKA (reference sequence). The CDR3 has 13 residues. DNA of the CDR3: TGCAGTGCTGGCGGACAGGACCCAGATACGCAGTATTTT. Its protein product is CSAGGQDPDTQYF.

This clonotype was seen only a few times. The chain employs TRBV7-2 and TRBJ1-2, with D hard to call. Per the germline V gene, CDR1 is SGHTA and CDR2 is FQGNSA. V was clipped by 1 base and J by 3 bases, with 12 bases between them. CDR3 length: 15 amino acids. The CDR3 DNA is TGTGCCAGCAGCTTAGATCTGTGGGAGGACTATGGCTACACCTTC. It translates to CASSLDLWEDYGYTF.

This clonotype was counted only a few times. DNA for the CDR3: TGTGCCAGTACCTCGGGCAGGGACCGCCTCTATGGCTACACCTTC. Amino acids: CASTSGRDRLYGYTF. This chain uses TRBV19 with TRBJ1-2; TRBD1 might be the D (5 bases). CDR3 size: 15 residues. Germline V gene data show CDR1 as LNHDA and CDR2 as SQIVND (reference sequence). V lost 7 bases and J lost 4, with 19 bases in between.

The gene calls are TRBV6-2 or TRBV6-3 and TRBJ2-3; D perhaps matches TRBD2 (6 bases). The CDR3 is 15 residues long. Per germline, CDR1 MNHEY and CDR2 SVGEGT. Trimming removed 2 bases at V and 5 bases at J, with 14 bases between. The CDR3 sequence: CASSYGGLRKDTQYF. CDR3 sequence (DNA): TGTGCCAGCAGTTACGGGGGACTTCGCAAAGATACGCAGTATTTT.

The genes are TRBV6-1 and TRBJ2-7; D is possibly TRBD1 (6 bases). The CDR3 is made up of 15 amino acids. Germline V gives CDR1 MNHNS, CDR2 SASEGT. Deletions cut 6 bases from V and 7 bases from J, with 22 bases between. The CDR3 sequence is CASSQGRQELREQYF. In nucleotides, the CDR3 is TGTGCCAGCAGCCAGGGGAGACAGGAGTTGAGAGAGCAGTACTTC.

The rearrangement links TRBV6-1 to TRBJ1-2; D unclear. CDR3 size: 16 residues. Germline CDR1 MNHNS, CDR2 SASEGT. The ends were cut back, 4 bases at V and 0 bases at J, with 15 bases in the middle. Written as DNA, the CDR3 is TGTGCCAGCAGTGCTACAGCGAAATCTTCTAACTATGGCTACACCTTC. It encodes CASSATAKSSNYGYTF.

The rearrangement joins TRBV20-1 to TRBJ2-3; 9 bases are a match to TRBD1. This CDR3 region has 14 residues. With V trimmed by 4 bases and J by 3 bases, 5 bases remained unmatched. The germline gives CDR1 DFQATT, CDR2 SNEGSKA (reference sequence). The CDR3, as DNA: TGCAGTGCTAAGGGACAGGGAGCGACAGATACGCAGTATTTT. It specifies CSAKGQGATDTQYF.

The chain combines TRBV6-2 or TRBV6-3 with TRBJ2-1; TRBD2 matches 11 bases. Per germline, CDR1 MNHEY and CDR2 SVGEGT. CDR3 length: 13 residues. V shed 5 bases and J 11 bases; nucleotides not matched to a gene: 5. The CDR3 DNA sequence: TGTGCCAGCAGTCCGGGACTAGCGGCTAAGCAGTTCTTC. Encoded protein: CASSPGLAAKQFF.

The V call is TRBV11-1, the J call TRBJ2-3; 8 positions agree with TRBD2. V dropped 5 bases and J dropped 1; count of bases not matched to a gene: 5. This CDR3 has 15 amino acids. Germline CDR1 is SGHAT and CDR2 is FQDESV (reference sequence). CDR3 in amino acids: CASSLTGGRTDTQYF. In DNA form, the CDR3 reads TGTGCCAGCAGCCTAACGGGGGGGCGCACAGATACGCAGTATTTT. Full variable domain (outside the CDR3, taken from reference TRBV11-1 and TRBJ2-3): EAEVAQSPRYKITEKSQAVAFWCDPISGHATLYWYRQILGQGPELLVQFQDESVVDDSQLPKDRFSAERLKGVDSTLKIQPAELGDSAMYLCASSLTGGRTDTQYFGPGTRLTVL.

V gene TRBV19 combines with J gene TRBJ1-1; 10 bases match TRBD1. The CDR3 spans 16 residues. V shed 4 bases, J shed 5 bases, and the junction held 10 bases outside the gene matches. Germline loops: CDR1 LNHDA, CDR2 SQIVND (reference sequence). CDR3 nucleotides: TGTGCCAGTAGTAGATTAGGGACAGGGGTAAATACTGAAGCTTTCTTT. Amino acid sequence: CASSRLGTGVNTEAFF.

This clonotype showed up just a few times. The chain links TRBV20-1 to TRBJ1-1; 8 positions match TRBD1. Germline CDR1 and CDR2: DFQATT and SNEGSKA (reference sequence). Trimming cost V 1 base and J 4 bases; bases outside gene matches: 11. CDR3 length: 16 residues. The CDR3 reads CSARGGTGGLSTEAFF. In DNA, the CDR3 is TGCAGTGCTAGAGGCGGAACAGGGGGTTTGAGCACTGAAGCTTTCTTT.

The chain links TRBV10-3 to TRBJ1-1; D is undetermined. In germline, CDR1 is ENHRY, CDR2 SYGVKD. The CDR3 consists of 16 residues. V lost 3 bases to trimming and J lost 9 bases, with 23 bases between them. The CDR3: CAISDVGLNRGNKAFF. The CDR3 DNA reads as TGTGCCATCAGTGATGTGGGGTTGAATCGAGGGAATAAAGCTTTCTTT.

V is TRBV7-3 and J is TRBJ2-2; 7 bases agree with TRBD1. Per the germline V gene, CDR1 is SGHTA and CDR2 is FQGTGA. The CDR3 consists of 13 residues. Trimming took 5 bases from V and 7 from J; bases not matched to a gene: 4. Here the CDR3 reads CASSARQGGELFF. In DNA, the CDR3 is TGTGCCAGCAGCGCCAGACAGGGCGGGGAGCTGTTTTTT.

The CDR3 is CASSLVGGRAQPQHF. CDR3 coding DNA: TGTGCCAGCAGCTTAGTTGGAGGGAGGGCACAGCCCCAGCATTTT. V and J are TRBV7-2 and TRBJ1-5, with D unclear. The CDR3 covers 15 residues. V was trimmed by 1 base and J by 7 bases, leaving 14 bases between them. CDR1 is SGHTA, CDR2 FQGNSA, per germline.

The gene calls are TRBV20-1 and TRBJ1-1, with 12 bases lining up with TRBD1. The CDR3 loop spans 13 amino acids. The J segment lost 8 bases and the V segment lost 4 bases, leaving 5 bases of the junction unmatched. CDR1 is DFQATT and CDR2 is SNEGSKA in the germline V gene (reference sequence). This CDR3 is CSANRDRGPEAFF. CDR3 coding DNA: TGCAGTGCTAACAGGGACAGGGGGCCGGAAGCTTTCTTT.

This sequence joins TRBV7-8 and TRBJ2-1; the D call may be TRBD1 or TRBD2 (7 bases each). The V and J ends lost 5 bases and 6 bases respectively, with 14 bases between them. The CDR3 consists of 14 residues. In germline, CDR1 is SGHVS, CDR2 FQNEAQ. CDR3 loop: CASSTRGGRNEQFF. CDR3 bases: TGTGCCAGCAGCACCAGGGGGGGACGCAATGAGCAGTTCTTC.

In DNA, the CDR3 is TGTGCCAGCACCCTCGGACAGATTCCGTACGAGCAGTACTTC. It encodes CASTLGQIPYEQYF. The chain employs TRBV6-1 and TRBJ2-7; D perhaps matches TRBD1 (6 bases). Trimming pared 7 bases from V and 4 bases from J, leaving 17 bases between. The CDR3 loop spans 14 amino acids. CDR1 is MNHNS, CDR2 SASEGT, per germline.

The chain combines TRBV27 with TRBJ2-7; maybe TRBD1 (6 bases). V was pared by 4 bases and J by 3 bases, with 10 bases between. Germline V gives CDR1 MNHEY, CDR2 SMNVEV (reference sequence). CDR3 length: 13 residues. The CDR3 region is CASSSGTHYEQYF. Here the CDR3 DNA reads TGTGCCAGCAGTTCCGGGACACACTACGAGCAGTACTTC.

The J gene is TRBJ1-6, the V gene TRBV11-1; D remains ambiguous. Per the germline V gene, CDR1 is SGHAT and CDR2 is FQDESV (reference sequence). V was cut by 2 bases and J by 7 bases, with 9 bases left in between. The CDR3 has 14 amino acids. CDR3: CASSLTDVNSPLHF. CDR3 DNA: TGTGCCAGCAGCTTAACAGACGTAAATTCACCCCTCCACTTT.

There are a few counts of this clonotype. In DNA form, the CDR3 reads TGTGCCAGCAGAAGGGGGGCAGGGATTGGCTACACCTTC. Encoded protein: CASRRGAGIGYTF. V usage is TRBV12-3 or TRBV12-4 and J usage is TRBJ1-2; tentative D call: TRBD1 (6 bases). Trimming pared 6 bases from V and 7 bases from J, leaving 15 bases between. This CDR3 has 13 residues.

The table lists this clonotype with a few counts. The genes are TRBV7-9 and TRBJ2-7; D unclear. V shed 1 base and J shed 3 bases, with 7 bases lying between them. Germline V CDR1 and CDR2: SEHNR, FQNEAQ (reference sequence). The CDR3 contains 13 residues. The CDR3 sequence is CASSLVPVYEQYF. The CDR3 region has the DNA TGTGCCAGCAGCTTAGTCCCCGTCTACGAGCAGTACTTC.

The V and J genes are TRBV20-1 and TRBJ2-1; 13 positions match TRBD2. This CDR3 has 18 residues. Germline V lookup: CDR1 DFQATT, CDR2 SNEGSKA (reference sequence). Unmatched junction bases numbered 12, after V lost 6 bases and J lost 1 base. The CDR3 is CSATLTSGGPRSYNEQFF. CDR3 nucleotide sequence: TGCAGTGCCACCTTGACTAGCGGGGGGCCCAGGTCCTACAATGAGCAGTTCTTC.

This clonotype has just one count. The genes are TRBV28 and TRBJ1-5; TRBD1 agrees at 7 bases. Germline V gives CDR1 MDHEN, CDR2 SYDVKM. With 8 bases clipped from V and 9 bases from J, the junction kept 25 bases outside the gene matches. The CDR3 has 18 amino acids. Here the CDR3 DNA reads TGTGCCAGCCTGCGCCGGGACAGAAGTGATCCACGGCGGGGGCCCCAGCATTTT. Its translation is CASLRRDRSDPRRGPQHF.

The genes are TRBV20-1 and TRBJ2-5; 9 bases line up with TRBD2. Germline loops: CDR1 DFQATT, CDR2 SNEGSKA (reference sequence). V lost 5 bases to trimming and J lost 2 bases; unmatched junction nucleotides: 6. This CDR3 contains 14 residues. CDR3 coding DNA: TGCAGTGCTGAGAGGGGACTAGCACAAGAGACCCAGTACTTC. Translation: CSAERGLAQETQYF.

The chain couples TRBV20-1 to TRBJ1-5; D gene unclear. Germline lookup yields CDR1 DFQATT and CDR2 SNEGSKA (reference sequence). Trimming removed 3 bases at V and 7 bases at J, with 10 bases between. CDR3 length: 12 residues. CDR3 residues: CSASVSEQPQHF. The DNA for the CDR3 is TGCAGTGCTAGTGTCTCGGAACAGCCCCAGCATTTT.

The J gene is TRBJ2-2, the V gene TRBV7-2, with D unresolved. The CDR3 consists of 16 residues. V was trimmed by 0 bases and J by 7 bases, leaving 15 bases between them. Per the germline V gene, CDR1 is SGHTA and CDR2 is FQGNSA. The CDR3 nucleotides read TGTGCCAGCAGCTTAGCGACCTTAGTATCATACGGGGAGCTGTTTTTT. Translating gives CASSLATLVSYGELFF. Looking up the rest from reference TRBV7-2 and TRBJ2-2 gives the full variable domain: GAGVSQSPSNKVTEKGKDVELRCDPISGHTALYWYRQSLGQGLEFLIYFQGNSAPDKSGLPSDRFSAERTGGSVSTLTIQRTQQEDSAVYLCASSLATLVSYGELFFGEGSRLTVL.

The chain uses TRBV20-1 and TRBJ2-4; the match to TRBD2 covers 8 bases. The CDR3 is made up of 14 amino acids. J lost 2 bases, V lost 6 bases, and 6 bases had no gene match. Germline CDR1 reads DFQATT; CDR2 reads SNEGSKA (reference sequence). CDR3 region: CSAIGRAPKNIQYF. For the CDR3, the DNA is TGCAGTGCCATCGGGAGGGCCCCCAAAAACATTCAGTACTTC.

This chain connects TRBV7-2 to TRBJ1-1; D is possibly TRBD1 (5 bases). Germline CDR1 reads SGHTA; CDR2 reads FQGNSA. Trimming cost V 1 base and J 0 bases, with 9 bases left between them. CDR3 length: 15 amino acids. This CDR3 reads CASSLDGALNTEAFF. The CDR3 nucleotides read TGTGCCAGCAGCTTAGATGGGGCCTTGAACACTGAAGCTTTCTTT.